These 27 T cell receptor beta chains came from one sample sequenced in a study of vaccination and CD4 T cells after COVID-19. No antigen has been assigned to these receptors. As to treatment: roughly 10-day PBMC culture with coronavirus spike peptide pools or control peptides (ViraFEST assay). At the Johns Hopkins FTIC core, DNA taken from cultured CD4+ T cells was sequenced by way of the Oncomine TCR Beta short-read assay. TCRdb processed the PCR reads anew with MiXCR; each CDR3 protein has one entry. The sample has around 15,000 distinct CDR3 sequences; roughly 56% are singletons. Sequencing was done on a sample of CD4+ T cells from blood, cultured in vitro. Source of these receptors: a human donor who had recovered from COVID-19.

The V gene is TRBV7-8, the J gene TRBJ1-2; maybe TRBD1 (5 bases). CDR3 length: 15 residues. From germline, CDR1 is SGHVS and CDR2 FQNEAQ. Trimming took off 4 bases at V and 4 bases at J, with 16 bases between the two ends. CDR3 region: CASSWTSLGGYGYTF. Here the CDR3 DNA reads TGTGCCAGCAGCTGGACCTCCCTTGGGGGCTATGGCTACACCTTC.

The chain carries TRBV6-5 and TRBJ2-3; 7 bases match TRBD2. CDR1 is MNHEY and CDR2 is SVGAGI in the germline V gene. V lost 2 bases to trimming and J lost 4 bases; unmatched junction nucleotides: 12. CDR3 length: 17 residues. The CDR3 sequence: CASSYVSSGGWADTQYF. DNA for the CDR3: TGTGCCAGCAGTTACGTGTCTAGCGGCGGCTGGGCAGATACGCAGTATTTT.

The rearrangement uses TRBV7-9 and TRBJ2-1, with D possibly TRBD2 on 7 matching bases. The germline V gene has CDR1 SEHNR and CDR2 FQNEAQ (reference sequence). The CDR3 extends over 16 amino acids. Trimming took off 5 bases at V and 1 base at J, with 15 bases between the two ends. This CDR3 reads CASSPGGGRSYNEQFF. The DNA of the CDR3 is TGTGCCAGCAGCCCAGGCGGGGGCCGGTCCTACAATGAGCAGTTCTTC.

With respect to this clonotype: At one boundary the junction diverges from the germline segment, which might be a read error. V is TRBV7-7 and J is TRBJ2-3; D may be TRBD2 (5 bases). Germline V gene sequence: CDR1 SSHAT, CDR2 FNYEAQ (reference sequence). The CDR3 has 15 amino acids. The CDR3 reads CASSFGNSVTDTQYF. CDR3 sequence (DNA): TGTGCTAGCAGCTTCGGGAATAGCGTCACAGATACGCAGTATTTT.

This clonotype was seen a single time. The chain has TRBV6-1 and TRBJ2-7, with 10 nucleotides matching TRBD1. CDR3 length: 17 residues. Looked up from germline, CDR1 is MNHNS and CDR2 is SASEGT. The V segment lost 6 bases and the J segment 2 bases; nucleotides outside the gene matches: 13. CDR3 sequence: CASRLRGGQGFAYEQYF. The CDR3 region has the DNA TGTGCCAGCAGACTCCGGGGGGGACAGGGGTTTGCCTACGAGCAGTACTTC.

The J gene is TRBJ2-7, the V gene TRBV6-1; maybe TRBD1 (5 bases). Germline V gene sequence: CDR1 MNHNS, CDR2 SASEGT. The CDR3 sequence is 17 residues long. Trimming took off 3 bases at V and 1 base at J, with 19 bases between the two ends. CDR3 coding DNA: TGTGCCAGCAGTGAGCATCCAGGGCAGGGTGAGTCCTACGAGCAGTACTTC. It is translated as CASSEHPGQGESYEQYF.

This chain links TRBV28 with TRBJ1-3, with D possibly being TRBD1 (5 bases). This CDR3 has 15 residues. Trimming shortened V by 7 bases and J by 4 bases, and 17 bases separated the two germline ends. From germline, CDR1 is MDHEN and CDR2 SYDVKM. The CDR3, as DNA: TGTGCCAGCATCGAGGGGATGACGGGAGGAAACACCATATATTTT. Amino acid sequence: CASIEGMTGGNTIYF. Filled out from reference TRBV28 and TRBJ1-3, the complete variable domain reads DVKVTQSSRYLVKRTGEKVFLECVQDMDHENMFWYRQDPGLGLRLIYFSYDVKMKEKGDIPEGYSVSREKKERFSLILESASTNQTSMYLCASIEGMTGGNTIYFGEGSWLTVV.

This clonotype ranks as medium-sized. The chain joins TRBV18 to TRBJ1-6, with D possibly matching TRBD1 (5 bases). The CDR3 loop spans 17 amino acids. Germline CDR1 KGHSH, CDR2 LQKENI. The V and J ends lost 2 bases and 10 bases respectively, with 21 bases between them. DNA of the CDR3: TGTGCCAGCTCACCAAGGAGTTTGGGGACGTCGGGCTCACCCCTCCACTTT. It is translated as CASSPRSLGTSGSPLHF.

This clonotype was observed a few times. The chain carries TRBV7-8 and TRBJ1-5; possible D gene TRBD1, 5 bases. There are 19 residues in the CDR3. From germline, CDR1 is SGHVS and CDR2 FQNEAQ. Trimming shortened V by 1 base and J by 0 bases, and 19 bases separated the two germline ends. CDR3: CASSLEWGAGRYSNQPQHF. CDR3 nucleotides: TGTGCCAGCAGCTTAGAGTGGGGCGCGGGGAGATATAGCAATCAGCCCCAGCATTTT.

To note about this clonotype: This CDR3 fails to terminate in the conserved phenylalanine or tryptophan, so it likely reflects a read error. The V and J genes are TRBV20-1 and TRBJ1-2, with 7 bases fitting TRBD1. V was pared by 6 bases and J by 7 bases, with 11 bases of the junction left unmatched. This CDR3 has 13 amino acids. Germline V gene data show CDR1 as DFQATT and CDR2 as SNEGSKA (reference sequence). CDR3: CSAAKGARGGYTS. The CDR3 nucleotides are TGCAGTGCAGCCAAGGGGGCTCGTGGTGGCTACACCTCC.

V and J are TRBV29-1 and TRBJ1-5, with D unresolved. CDR3 size: 13 residues. CDR1 and CDR2 (germline): SQVTM, ANQGSEA. With 5 bases removed from V and 0 bases from J, the gap between germline ends came to 8 bases. In DNA form, the CDR3 reads TGCAGCGTTCTCGAAAATAGCAATCAGCCCCAGCATTTT. This encodes CSVLENSNQPQHF.

This clonotype was counted between two and nine times. The chain couples TRBV6-1 to TRBJ2-7; either TRBD1 or TRBD2 may supply D (5 bases each). Germline-derived CDR1 and CDR2 are MNHNS and SASEGT. The CDR3 sequence is 14 residues long. V was pared by 1 base and J by 3 bases, with 10 bases between. CDR3 coding DNA: TGTGCCAGCAGTGAAGACGGGGACCACTACGAGCAGTACTTC. Its translation: CASSEDGDHYEQYF.

This chain joins TRBV15 and TRBJ1-4, with TRBD1 matching over 7 bases. Per the germline V gene, CDR1 is LNHNV and CDR2 is YYDKDF (reference sequence). The V gene end was trimmed by 3 bases and the J gene end by 7 bases; junction bases not matched to a gene: 11. The CDR3 has 16 residues. The CDR3 DNA follows: TGTGCCACCAGCAGTGAACATCCCAACAGGGGTGAAAAACTGTTTTTT. Translated: CATSSEHPNRGEKLFF.

The chain employs TRBV24-1 and TRBJ2-6, with D perhaps TRBD1 (6 bases). The CDR3 consists of 15 residues. The germline V gene has CDR1 KGHDR and CDR2 SFDVKD. Trimming stripped 2 bases from V and 2 bases from J, with 6 bases between. The CDR3 DNA follows: TGTGCCACCAGTGATTACAGGGCTGGGGCCAACGTCCTGACTTTC. As protein: CATSDYRAGANVLTF.

The V gene is TRBV6-1, the J gene TRBJ1-2; D remains ambiguous. Germline V lookup: CDR1 MNHNS, CDR2 SASEGT. This CDR3 contains 13 residues. Trimming removed 2 bases at V and 4 bases at J, with 8 bases between. The CDR3 DNA reads as TGTGCCAGCAGTGAACGGGCAGTCTATGGCTACACCTTC. Its protein is CASSERAVYGYTF.

The chain employs TRBV6-5 and TRBJ2-3; D is unresolved. Trimming removed 3 bases from V and 6 bases from J, with 16 bases in between. Germline CDR1 is MNHEY and CDR2 is SVGAGI. The CDR3 is 15 amino acids. The CDR3 loop reads CASSYRSPQLDTQYF. The CDR3 nucleotides read TGTGCCAGCAGTTATCGTTCACCCCAACTTGATACGCAGTATTTT.

The chain is built from TRBV7-2 and TRBJ2-5; D unresolved. CDR1 is SGHTA and CDR2 is FQGNSA in the germline V gene. The CDR3 sequence is 14 residues long. The V gene lost 1 base and the J gene lost 1 base, with 7 bases spanning the gap. The CDR3 region is CASSLVSGQETQYF. Here the CDR3 DNA reads TGTGCCAGCAGCTTAGTATCCGGCCAAGAGACCCAGTACTTC.

This clonotype has a single count. This chain uses TRBV6-1 with TRBJ1-5; D perhaps matches TRBD1 (5 bases). Per the germline V gene, CDR1 is MNHNS and CDR2 is SASEGT. This CDR3 is 15 amino acids long. V lost 6 bases and J 2 bases, leaving 14 bases between the germline ends. CDR3 residues: CASSTGGWGNQPQHF. The CDR3 DNA reads TGTGCCAGCAGCACTGGGGGTTGGGGCAATCAGCCCCAGCATTTT.

This clonotype has a handful of counts. CDR3 nucleotides: TGTGCCAGCAGTTTATCTCACGATGCTAACTATGGCTACACCTTC. Amino acid sequence: CASSLSHDANYGYTF. The rearrangement uses TRBV12-3 or TRBV12-4 and TRBJ1-2; D call uncertain. This CDR3 comprises 15 residues. Trimming stripped 2 bases from V and 0 bases from J, with 10 bases between.

The rearrangement links TRBV7-2 to TRBJ1-1; the D is unclear. Per the germline V gene, CDR1 is SGHTA and CDR2 is FQGNSA. The CDR3 is 14 residues long. The germline V and J ends were trimmed by 5 bases and 8 bases, with 18 bases remaining between them. CDR3 residues: CASSPPGRELEAFF. The CDR3 DNA reads as TGTGCCAGCAGCCCCCCGGGGAGGGAACTCGAAGCTTTCTTT.

This clonotype has a single count. This chain uses TRBV21-1 with TRBJ2-2. TRBV21-1 is termed a pseudogene. CDR3 length: 14 residues. The CDR3 DNA reads as TGTGCCAGCAGCAAACGGCCTCGCACCGGGGAGCTGTTTTTT. Protein sequence: CASSKRPRTGELFF.

Remarks on this clonotype: Relative to the germline gene, one junction end is altered; a read error may explain this. V and J are TRBV20-1 and TRBJ1-5, with a weak D call TRBD1 (5 bases). This CDR3 has 15 amino acids. Germline CDR1 is DFQATT and CDR2 is SNEGSKA (reference sequence). The CDR3 DNA reads as TGCGGTGCAAGGACCGGGACCCCAGGGAATCAGCCCCAGCATTTT. It yields the protein CGARTGTPGNQPQHF.

This clonotype showed up just a few times. The chain carries TRBV10-3 and TRBJ1-2, with a possible D match to TRBD1 (6 bases). The V end lost 6 bases, the J end lost 5 bases, and 19 bases lay between the germline ends. Germline-derived CDR1 and CDR2 are ENHRY and SYGVKD. This CDR3 contains 15 residues. CDR3 nucleotide sequence: TGTGCCATCAGGGATGGGGGCCTAGGGGGATATGGCTACACCTTC. Translated: CAIRDGGLGGYGYTF.

This clonotype was counted a single time. This chain uses TRBV15 with TRBJ1-4; D remains unclear. The germline V and J ends were trimmed by 2 bases and 8 bases, with 15 bases remaining between them. CDR3 size: 15 residues. The germline gives CDR1 LNHNV, CDR2 YYDKDF (reference sequence). The CDR3 protein is CATSRNTGVDEKLFF. The CDR3 coding sequence is TGTGCCACCAGCAGAAATACCGGGGTGGACGAAAAACTGTTTTTT.

The chain joins TRBV4-2 to TRBJ2-2; D remains ambiguous. The CDR3 consists of 14 residues. V dropped 4 bases and J dropped 7 bases, with 13 bases sitting between them. In germline, CDR1 is LGHNA, CDR2 YNFKEQ. As DNA, the CDR3 is TGTGCCAGCAGCCCAAAGGTGGGCATCGGGGAGCTGTTTTTT. This translates into CASSPKVGIGELFF.

The J gene is TRBJ2-1, the V gene TRBV19; no definite D call. CDR1 and CDR2 (germline): LNHDA, SQIVND (reference sequence). The germline V and J ends were trimmed by 5 bases and 9 bases, with 8 bases remaining between them. The CDR3 loop spans 11 amino acids. The CDR3 DNA follows: TGTGCCAGTAGTGTAGGGATTGAGCAGTTCTTC. Its protein product is CASSVGIEQFF.

The genes are TRBV2 and TRBJ2-7, with 8 bases fitting TRBD1. CDR3 size: 13 residues. Losses at the gene ends were 6 bases for V and 6 bases for J; bases not matched to a gene: 7. Germline-derived CDR1 and CDR2 are SNHLY and FYNNEI. The CDR3 protein is CASSGQGPSEQYF. DNA of the CDR3: TGTGCCAGCAGCGGACAGGGACCTTCCGAGCAGTACTTC.